This T cell receptor (beta chain) was retrieved from a study of T cells after yellow fever vaccination. Study-level points and caveats: The CD4 and CD8 compartments had a small share of their clonotypes in common.

This clonotype has more than one count but fewer than ten. Antigen unknown. TCRdb re-called the 5' RACE reads with MiXCR, one entry per CDR3 protein. The sample has 200,000 to 250,000 distinct CDR3 sequences, 3% to 4% seen once; the top ten hold around 3.2%. The sequence derives from a man aged 18 to 30 who received the YFV17D yellow fever vaccine. Here the sequenced sample was CD4+ T cells sorted from PBMCs, taken 10 days after the yellow fever booster vaccination.

CDR3: CASSQAGTSYNEQFF. Written as DNA, the CDR3 is TGTGCCAGCAGCCAAGCGGGGACCTCCTACAATGAGCAGTTCTTC. The V call is TRBV25-1, the J call TRBJ2-1; 7 nucleotides agree with TRBD2. J was trimmed by 0 bases and V by 6 bases; bases with no gene match: 5. The CDR3 extends over 15 amino acids. Germline V gene data show CDR1 as MGHDK and CDR2 as SYGVNS. Combining the CDR3 with reference TRBV25-1 and TRBJ2-1 gives the whole variable domain EADIYQTPRYLVIGTGKKITLECSQTMGHDKMYWYQQDPGMELHLIHYSYGVNSTEKGDLSSESTVSRIRTEHFPLTLESARPSHTSQYLCASSQAGTSYNEQFFGPGTRLTVL.